These T cell receptor beta chains were read from a single sample in a study of T cells in Graves' hyperthyroidism and ophthalmopathy. TCRdb re-called the multiplex PCR reads through MiXCR, storing one row per CDR3 protein. The data hold roughly 750,000 distinct CDR3 sequences, with around 15% observed a single time. Sequences were obtained from blood. The receptor set was obtained from a man younger than 35 with Graves' hyperthyroidism. Each CDR3 is given with its conserved first and last residue. D genes are given only for firm matches. Rows give clone size only sometimes, using once, few, many, or a class for an expanded clone.

11 | TRBD2 | few | TRBJ2-1 | TRBV30 | TGTGCCTGGGCGGGGGTCCATGAGCAGTTCTTC | CAWAGVHEQFF
15 | TRBD2 | - | TRBJ2-7 | TRBV3-1 | TGTGCCAGCAGTCCTAGCGGGAATCCTGGTTACGAGCAGTACTTC | CASSPSGNPGYEQYF
15 | - | - | TRBJ2-1 | TRBV2 | TGTGCCAGCAGTCAGAGGTGGGCCTTTCACAATGAGCAGTTCTTC | CASSQRWAFHNEQFF
15 | TRBD2 | - | TRBJ2-5 | TRBV3-1 | TGTGCCAGCAGCCCTGTAACGGGACTAGCAGGGACCCAGTACTTC | CASSPVTGLAGTQYF
12 | - | many | TRBJ1-2 | TRBV12-3/TRBV12-4 | TGTGCCAGCAGTTTCTGGGGGCATGGCTACACCTTC | CASSFWGHGYTF
12 | - | many | TRBJ1-2 | TRBV28 | TGTGCCAGCAGTTCCAATTTGTATGGCTACACCTTC | CASSSNLYGYTF
16 | - | few | TRBJ2-5 | TRBV7-2 | TGTGCCAGCAGCTATGAAACCCCGGGACCCTCGGAGACCCAGTACTTC | CASSYETPGPSETQYF
15 | - | few | TRBJ2-1 | TRBV29-1 | TGCAGCGTCGCGCAAGGAGCGGGCCTGGGGAATGAGCAGTTCTTC | CSVAQGAGLGNEQFF
14 | - | many | TRBJ1-1 | TRBV7-3 | TGTGCCAGCAGCTTGCTAGGACAGAACACTGAAGCTTTCTTT | CASSLLGQNTEAFF
13 | - | - | TRBJ2-1 | TRBV27 | TGTGCCAGCAGTTTATTAGGCGTGAATGAGCAGTTCTTC | CASSLLGVNEQFF
17 | TRBD1 | many | TRBJ2-3 | TRBV3-1 | TGTGCCAGCAGCCCCCTCATTGGACAGGGAAGCACAGATACGCAGTATTTT | CASSPLIGQGSTDTQYF
15 | - | - | TRBJ1-1 | TRBV10-1 | TGCGCCAGCAGTGAGAGTCGGGGCATGAACACTGAAGCTTTCTTT | CASSESRGMNTEAFF
11 | - | - | TRBJ1-2 | TRBV2 | TGTGCCAGCAGTGTACAGCATGGCTACACCTTC | CASSVQHGYTF
15 | - | many | TRBJ2-3 | TRBV29-1 | TGCAGCGCCCGATTAATGGCTAGCGAGCCAGATACGCAGTATTTT | CSARLMASEPDTQYF
17 | TRBD2 | - | TRBJ2-1 | TRBV12-3/TRBV12-4 | TGTGCCAGCAGTTTTTCAGCGGGAGGCAGCTCCTACAATGAGCAGTTCTTC | CASSFSAGGSSYNEQFF
16 | - | - | TRBJ2-4 | TRBV4-3 | TGCGCCAGCAGCCAAGATACGGGGGCAGGGAGAAACATTCAGTACTTC | CASSQDTGAGRNIQYF
14 | TRBD1 | - | TRBJ1-5 | TRBV7-2 | TGTGCCAGCAGCTTAGCAGGCAGGGGGGCGCCCCAGCATTTT | CASSLAGRGAPQHF
16 | TRBD2 | few | TRBJ2-1 | TRBV13 | TGTGCCAGCAGCTTATTAGTGCTAGCGGGAGAAAATGAGCAGTTCTTC | CASSLLVLAGENEQFF
16 | TRBD1 | many | TRBJ2-2 | TRBV6-4 | TGTGCCAGCAGTGCCCTGGGACAGGGCCACACCGGGGAGCTGTTTTTT | CASSALGQGHTGELFF
15 | - | - | TRBJ1-4 | TRBV30 | TGTGCCTGGAGTGTACCGGAGGGAAGAGGTGAAAAACTGTTTTTT | CAWSVPEGRGEKLFF
13 | - | - | TRBJ2-3 | TRBV14 | TGTGCCAGCAGTCAAACAGGGACGAATACGCAGTATTTT | CASSQTGTNTQYF
12 | - | few | TRBJ1-4 | TRBV18 | TGTGCCAGCTCACCCTATAATGAAAAACTGTTTTTT | CASSPYNEKLFF
18 | TRBD2 | many | TRBJ2-7 | TRBV11-2 | TGTGCCAGCAGCCCGAGGAGGACTAGCGGGAGCGCATACTACGAGCAGTACTTC | CASSPRRTSGSAYYEQYF
14 | TRBD1 | many | TRBJ1-4 | TRBV28 | TGTGCCGGGGAAGGACAGGCCCGTAATGAAAAACTGTTTTTT | CAGEGQARNEKLFF
15 | TRBD2 | few | TRBJ2-2 | TRBV28 | TGTGCCAGCAGTACCCTAGTCGGGGGGATCGGGGAGCTGTTTTTT | CASSTLVGGIGELFF
14 | TRBD2 | many | TRBJ2-1 | TRBV30 | TGTGCCTGGACCAAGACTAGCGTTGCCGATGAGCAGTTCTTC | CAWTKTSVADEQFF
13 | - | many | TRBJ2-7 | TRBV6-2/TRBV6-3 | TGTGCCAGCAGTTACGGTAGGGGGTACGAGCAGTACTTC | CASSYGRGYEQYF
16 | - | - | TRBJ1-2 | TRBV5-4 | TGTGCCAGCAGCTTGGATTTCGACAGACGGAACTATGGCTACACCTTC | CASSLDFDRRNYGYTF
13 | - | many | TRBJ1-5 | TRBV2 | TGTGCCAGCAATCGGGGAGTTCGTCAGCCCCAGCATTTT | CASNRGVRQPQHF
15 | TRBD2 | few | TRBJ2-1 | TRBV19 | TGTGCCAGTAGTATTCGGACTAGCGGGGGGAATGAGCAGTTCTTC | CASSIRTSGGNEQFF
11 | - | many | TRBJ2-4 | TRBV30 | TGTGCCTGGAGTGTATTAAACATTCAGTACTTC | CAWSVLNIQYF
17 | TRBD1 | many | TRBJ1-4 | TRBV4-1 | TGCGCCAGCAGAGAAGGGCGACAGGGAGGGGCTAATGAAAAACTGTTTTTT | CASREGRQGGANEKLFF
13 | TRBD1 | - | TRBJ2-7 | TRBV28 | TGTGCCAGTACCGACAGGGCCACCTACGAGCAGTACTTC | CASTDRATYEQYF
11 | TRBD1 | - | TRBJ2-7 | TRBV6-1 | TGTGCCAGCAAGGGGGCTGGGGAGCAGTACTTC | CASKGAGEQYF
15 | TRBD2 | many | TRBJ2-5 | TRBV6-1 | TGTGCCAGCAGTTACCGGCTAGCGGGAGGAGAGACCCAGTACTTC | CASSYRLAGGETQYF
14 | - | - | TRBJ1-1 | TRBV19 | TGTGCCAGTAGTAAGAATCAGGGTTTCGCTGAAGCTTTCTTT | CASSKNQGFAEAFF
16 | - | many | TRBJ2-1 | TRBV28 | TGTGCCAGCAGTGGTCTTGGAGCGGGTTCTTACAATGAGCAGTTCTTC | CASSGLGAGSYNEQFF
13 | - | - | TRBJ1-2 | TRBV5-5 | TGTGCCAGCAGCTTGTACGTAACCTATGGCTACACCTTC | CASSLYVTYGYTF
19 | TRBD2 | few | TRBJ2-3 | TRBV2 | TGTGCCAGCCTTGGGGAGACGGGTGTAGCGGGACTCAACACAGATACGCAGTATTTT | CASLGETGVAGLNTDTQYF
13 | - | many | TRBJ2-7 | TRBV29-1 | TGCAGCGGGCTTAGGGCCCTAGGGGTCGAGCAGTACTTC | CSGLRALGVEQYF
13 | TRBD2 | many | TRBJ2-5 | TRBV24-1 | TGTGCCACCAGCGACACGGGGGGAGAGACCCAGTACTTC | CATSDTGGETQYF
12 | - | many | TRBJ2-1 | TRBV3-1 | TGTGCCAGCAGCCAAGGATCTAATGAGCAGTTCTTC | CASSQGSNEQFF
17 | - | many | TRBJ1-2 | TRBV28 | TGTGCCAGCAGTTCAAATCCAGGGACGAGGAATAACTATGGCTACACCTTC | CASSSNPGTRNNYGYTF
15 | - | - | TRBJ2-6 | TRBV30 | TGTGCCTGCTCCGATCGGTACTCTGGGGCCAACGTCCTGACTTTC | CACSDRYSGANVLTF
16 | TRBD2 | many | TRBJ2-3 | TRBV28 | TGTGCCAGCAGTTTCCCAGTAGCGGGAGCCACAGATACGCAGTATTTT | CASSFPVAGATDTQYF
16 | - | - | TRBJ1-4 | TRBV6-1 | TGTGCCAGCAGCCCCGAAATTGTCTCGACTAATGAAAAACTGTTTTTT | CASSPEIVSTNEKLFF
14 | TRBD2 | - | TRBJ2-1 | TRBV29-1 | TGCAGCGTTGAACTTAGCGGGAGGACGTATGAGCAGTTCTTC | CSVELSGRTYEQFF
15 | - | many | TRBJ1-1 | TRBV6-1 | TGTGCCAGCAAGCCGTCTAACGGACAGTCTACAGCAGCTTTCTTT | CASKPSNGQSTAAFF
13 | - | - | TRBJ1-6 | TRBV4-1 | TGCGCCAGCAGCCAAGATCTGAATTCACCCCTCCACTTT | CASSQDLNSPLHF